The sequence of this T cell receptor (beta chain) was determined in a study of breast tumors, draining lymph nodes, adjacent tissues. Study findings and constraints: Luminal-like breast cancer showed significantly higher tumor–nontumor repertoire similarity than basal-like. Tumor T cell lymph node origin was a supported hypothesis, not proven. Tumor repertoires ranked between lymph nodes and nontumor tissue in diversity, with V and J gene preferences.

TCRdb passed the multiplex PCR reads through MiXCR, listing each CDR3 protein once. Seen here are roughly 12,000 distinct CDR3 sequences, less than 70% observed once, and the top ten hold less than 40%. This clonotype came up a few times. What it recognizes is unknown. This receptor was obtained from a female donor with breast cancer. Some clones in this sample may be carry-over from other donors' samples. Sequencing input: breast tumor tissue.

The CDR3 DNA follows: TGCAGTGCGGCCTCTAGTCGGATTAGACACGAGCAGTACTTC. Its translation: CSAASSRIRHEQYF. The chain recombines TRBV20-1 with TRBJ2-7, with D uncertain. CDR3 length equals 14 residues. V gave up 6 bases and J gave up 5 bases, with 20 bases separating them. The germline CDR1 and CDR2 sequences are DFQATT and SNEGSKA (reference sequence).